This T cell receptor (beta chain) was profiled in a study of glioma-infiltrating T cells. General study points: Above-expected tissue-blood divergence occurred in all gliomas, most in low-grade ones. CDR3 overlap between tissue and blood was very small.

Using RNA template, CDR3s of TCR alpha and beta were amplified with iRepertoire arm-PCR. One-step reverse transcription and amplification started from about 100-400 ng of tissue mRNA or PBMC total RNA. One entry per CDR3 protein, called by TCRdb with MiXCR from the multiplex PCR reads. Of approximately 120,000 distinct CDR3 sequences listed, less than 30% are singletons. About this clonotype itself: The target antigen is unknown.

Sequenced material: glioma tissue, nonneoplastic brain tissue, or PBMCs (not recorded which). This clonotype originated in a human donor with low-grade glioma or glioblastoma, undergoing nonglioma brain surgery, or in good health (not recorded which).

The CDR3, as DNA: TGTGCCAGCAGCGTAGCTACGTGGGGACTAGCTGGTGAGCAGTTCTTC. Protein sequence: CASSVATWGLAGEQFF. The genes are TRBV9 and TRBJ2-1, with 9 positions matching TRBD2. The V segment lost 0 bases and the J segment 9 bases; nucleotides outside the gene matches: 10. The CDR3 sequence is 16 residues long. Germline CDR1 and CDR2: SGDLS and YYNGEE.